These T cell receptor beta chains were read from a single sample in a study of cytomegalovirus exposure and HLA in healthy donors. Sequencing was performed with immunoSEQ multiplex PCR; in TCRdb, only in-frame clones are kept and a portion is missing. Here the sample spans under 40,000 clones, 60% to 80% being singletons. Source material: PBMCs. These receptors all come from a woman in her twenties or thirties in good health and CMV-seropositive. The CDR3 runs from the conserved cysteine through the conserved F or W. D genes are given only for firm matches. A row's size may be missing; if present it is once, few, many or a size class.

j_gene: TRBJ2-1
v_gene: TRBV27
abundance: -
d_gene: TRBD2
CDR3nt: TGTGCCAGCAGTCCTATCGATAGCGGGAGGGCCGGGAATGAGCAGTTCTTC
CDR3aa: CASSPIDSGRAGNEQFF

j_gene: TRBJ1-6
v_gene: TRBV5-6
abundance: -
d_gene: -
CDR3nt: TGTGCCAGCAGCTTGTGGGGGGGCAGGGCGGCCTATAATTCACCCCTCCACTTT
CDR3aa: CASSLWGGRAAYNSPLHF

j_gene: TRBJ2-7
v_gene: TRBV5-1
abundance: -
d_gene: TRBD1
CDR3nt: TGCGCCAGCAGGCGAATCGGACAGGTCGGCTACGAGCAGTACTTC
CDR3aa: CASRRIGQVGYEQYF

j_gene: TRBJ2-2
v_gene: TRBV7-7
abundance: -
d_gene: TRBD1
CDR3nt: TGTGCCAGCAGCTTATTCCCAGGGGGTACCGGGGAGCTGTTTTTT
CDR3aa: CASSLFPGGTGELFF

j_gene: TRBJ1-6
v_gene: TRBV7-9
abundance: few
d_gene: -
CDR3nt: TGTGCCAGCAGCTTGGGAGAAACCGGGGGGTCACCCCTCCACTTT
CDR3aa: CASSLGETGGSPLHF

j_gene: TRBJ2-7
v_gene: TRBV5-4
abundance: once
d_gene: TRBD2
CDR3nt: TGTGCCAGCAGCTTGGCCATGGTAGGCGGGAGGATCTACGAGCAGTACTTC
CDR3aa: CASSLAMVGGRIYEQYF

j_gene: TRBJ1-1
v_gene: TRBV2
abundance: once
d_gene: TRBD1
CDR3nt: TGTGCCAGCGGTGGCGACAGGGGAATGGAAGCTTTCTTT
CDR3aa: CASGGDRGMEAFF

j_gene: TRBJ1-5
v_gene: TRBV2
abundance: -
d_gene: -
CDR3nt: TGTGCCAGCAGTTTACAGGTGAGCAATCAGCCCCAGCATTTT
CDR3aa: CASSLQVSNQPQHF

j_gene: TRBJ2-3
v_gene: TRBV5-1
abundance: -
d_gene: TRBD2
CDR3nt: TGCGCCAGCAGCGCTTCCGGGACTAGCGGCACAGATACGCAGTATTTT
CDR3aa: CASSASGTSGTDTQYF

j_gene: TRBJ2-5
v_gene: TRBV18
abundance: once
d_gene: -
CDR3nt: TGTGCCAGCTCCCAGACTCACTCACTAGTCCAAGAGACCCAGTACTTC
CDR3aa: CASSQTHSLVQETQYF

j_gene: TRBJ2-7
v_gene: TRBV6-6
abundance: -
d_gene: -
CDR3nt: TGTGCCAGCAGTTCACGAACAGGACCCTCCTACGAGCAGTACTTC
CDR3aa: CASSSRTGPSYEQYF

j_gene: TRBJ2-5
v_gene: TRBV2
abundance: -
d_gene: TRBD1
CDR3nt: TGTGCCAGCAGCACAGACAGGGGGCAAGGGTCCCAGTACTTC
CDR3aa: CASSTDRGQGSQYF

j_gene: TRBJ1-1
v_gene: TRBV30
abundance: -
d_gene: -
CDR3nt: TGTGCCTGGACCGCTCTTGGCAGGGTGTACACTGAAGCTTTCTTT
CDR3aa: CAWTALGRVYTEAFF

j_gene: TRBJ2-5
v_gene: TRBV6-5
abundance: -
d_gene: TRBD2
CDR3nt: TGTGCCACCGCGGGGGACTATTTTATTAAGACCCAGTACTTC
CDR3aa: CATAGDYFIKTQYF

j_gene: TRBJ2-7
v_gene: TRBV6-5
abundance: -
d_gene: TRBD1
CDR3nt: TGTGCCAGCAGTTACTCGGCAGGGGGTACCTACGAGCAGTACTTC
CDR3aa: CASSYSAGGTYEQYF

j_gene: TRBJ2-1
v_gene: TRBV30
abundance: -
d_gene: TRBD2
CDR3nt: TGTGCCTGGAGTGCCACGGGGCTAGCGGGGGGGAGCGAGGAGCAGTTCTTC
CDR3aa: CAWSATGLAGGSEEQFF

j_gene: TRBJ1-2
v_gene: TRBV6-5
abundance: -
d_gene: -
CDR3nt: TGTGCCAGCAGTTACTCGAAACAGGGAGCCTATGGCTACACCTTC
CDR3aa: CASSYSKQGAYGYTF

j_gene: TRBJ2-7
v_gene: TRBV5-1
abundance: -
d_gene: TRBD1
CDR3nt: TGCGCCAGCAGCTTGGCAGGGACAGCCTACGAGCAGTACTTC
CDR3aa: CASSLAGTAYEQYF

j_gene: TRBJ1-1
v_gene: TRBV19
abundance: -
d_gene: -
CDR3nt: TGTGCCAGTAGTCCCAGGACGGGGTTGGCTGAAGCTTTCTTT
CDR3aa: CASSPRTGLAEAFF

j_gene: TRBJ1-5
v_gene: TRBV2
abundance: -
d_gene: -
CDR3nt: TGTGCCAGCAAAAGGGACATTAATCAGCCCCAGCATTTT
CDR3aa: CASKRDINQPQHF

j_gene: TRBJ1-4
v_gene: TRBV5-1
abundance: -
d_gene: -
CDR3nt: TGCGCCACCACGCCGGGACTGAGCAAAAATGAAAAACTGTTTTTT
CDR3aa: CATTPGLSKNEKLFF

j_gene: TRBJ2-1
v_gene: TRBV28
abundance: once
d_gene: TRBD2
CDR3nt: TGTGCCAGCAGTCCAGCGACTAGCGGATACCCCTACAATGAGCAGTTCTTC
CDR3aa: CASSPATSGYPYNEQFF

j_gene: TRBJ2-5
v_gene: TRBV28
abundance: -
d_gene: -
CDR3nt: TGTGCCAGCAGTTTAGGGCTAGAGACCCAGTACTTC
CDR3aa: CASSLGLETQYF

j_gene: TRBJ2-2
v_gene: TRBV6-1
abundance: -
d_gene: -
CDR3nt: TGTGCCGAGTCCGCCTCAACAGGGGAAGCCGGGGGGCTGTTTTTT
CDR3aa: CAESASTGEAGGLFF

j_gene: TRBJ2-5
v_gene: TRBV10-1
abundance: -
d_gene: TRBD1
CDR3nt: TGCGCCAGCAGTCCGGGACAGATGGAAGAGACCCAGTACTTC
CDR3aa: CASSPGQMEETQYF

j_gene: TRBJ2-1
v_gene: TRBV28
abundance: few
d_gene: TRBD2
CDR3nt: TGTGCCAGCAGTTTACCACTAGCGGGAGGGCCTGCCGAGCAGTTCTTC
CDR3aa: CASSLPLAGGPAEQFF

j_gene: TRBJ2-1
v_gene: TRBV29-1
abundance: -
d_gene: -
CDR3nt: TGCAGCGTCCCCGACCCCCAGGGGATGAACTCCTACAATGAGCAGTTCTTC
CDR3aa: CSVPDPQGMNSYNEQFF

j_gene: TRBJ1-5
v_gene: TRBV2
abundance: -
d_gene: -
CDR3nt: TGTGCCAGCAGTGAGGGTCAGGGTTACAATCAGCCCCAGCATTTT
CDR3aa: CASSEGQGYNQPQHF

j_gene: TRBJ2-5
v_gene: TRBV19
abundance: -
d_gene: -
CDR3nt: TGTGCCAGCAGGACAGTGGGGGAAGAGACCCAGTACTTC
CDR3aa: CASRTVGEETQYF

j_gene: TRBJ1-1
v_gene: TRBV20-1
abundance: -
d_gene: -
CDR3nt: TGCAGTTCCCTTCAGACAGAAAAAGCTTTCTTT
CDR3aa: CSSLQTEKAFF

j_gene: TRBJ2-7
v_gene: TRBV2
abundance: -
d_gene: -
CDR3nt: TGTGCCAGTGCCAGGGGAAACTACGAGCAGTACTTC
CDR3aa: CASARGNYEQYF

j_gene: TRBJ1-2
v_gene: TRBV6-1
abundance: -
d_gene: -
CDR3nt: TGTGCCAGCAGTGACCGGGGGATGGATGGCTACACCTTC
CDR3aa: CASSDRGMDGYTF

j_gene: TRBJ2-5
v_gene: TRBV19
abundance: once
d_gene: -
CDR3nt: TGTGCCAGTAGTACCCTCGATACAGGGAAAGAGACCCAGTACTTC
CDR3aa: CASSTLDTGKETQYF

j_gene: TRBJ2-7
v_gene: TRBV15
abundance: -
d_gene: -
CDR3nt: TGTGCCACCAGCAGAGATATAGCAGGGCTTGCCTACGAGCAGTACTTC
CDR3aa: CATSRDIAGLAYEQYF

j_gene: TRBJ2-5
v_gene: TRBV15
abundance: -
d_gene: -
CDR3nt: TGTGCCACCAGCAGATTAACTAGCGGGTCGACAGGGGAGCAGTACTTC
CDR3aa: CATSRLTSGSTGEQYF

j_gene: TRBJ2-2
v_gene: TRBV2
abundance: -
d_gene: -
CDR3nt: TGTGCCAGCAGTGCGAGAGGGGGTTTAACCGGGGAGCTGTTTTTT
CDR3aa: CASSARGGLTGELFF

j_gene: TRBJ2-1
v_gene: TRBV29-1
abundance: -
d_gene: TRBD2
CDR3nt: TGCAGCGTTGATGGGGGAGGGAGGAATGAGCAGTTCTTC
CDR3aa: CSVDGGGRNEQFF

j_gene: TRBJ2-7
v_gene: TRBV6-6
abundance: -
d_gene: -
CDR3nt: TGTGCCAGCAGCCCCGGAGGGGCTTTAGGGTACGAGCAGTACTTC
CDR3aa: CASSPGGALGYEQYF

j_gene: TRBJ2-5
v_gene: TRBV5-1
abundance: -
d_gene: -
CDR3nt: TGCGCCAGCAGCTTGGGGGGCCGGCTAGGAGAGACCCAGTACTTC
CDR3aa: CASSLGGRLGETQYF

j_gene: TRBJ1-2
v_gene: TRBV18
abundance: -
d_gene: -
CDR3nt: TGTGCCAGCTCACCACCCTCCTTAGCTAACTATGGCTACACCTTC
CDR3aa: CASSPPSLANYGYTF

j_gene: TRBJ2-4
v_gene: TRBV28
abundance: -
d_gene: -
CDR3nt: TGTGCCAGCAGTCCCGACAGAACCCGGAGATTTTTAGCCAAAAACATTCAGTACTTC
CDR3aa: CASSPDRTRRFLAKNIQYF

j_gene: TRBJ1-1
v_gene: TRBV30
abundance: -
d_gene: TRBD1
CDR3nt: TGTGCCTGGATGTTTGGGACAGGGACTGAAGCTTTCTTT
CDR3aa: CAWMFGTGTEAFF

j_gene: TRBJ2-5
v_gene: TRBV6-1
abundance: -
d_gene: -
CDR3nt: TGTGCCAGCAACAGGGCTTGGGGAGAGACCCAGTACTTC
CDR3aa: CASNRAWGETQYF

j_gene: TRBJ1-3
v_gene: TRBV10-3
abundance: -
d_gene: -
CDR3nt: TGTCCCATCAGTGATAGGACAGCGTCTGGAAACACCATATATTTT
CDR3aa: CPISDRTASGNTIYF

j_gene: TRBJ2-7
v_gene: TRBV7-9
abundance: -
d_gene: -
CDR3nt: TGTTCCAGCAGCTTAGGGTCCCCGGGTTCCTACGAGCAGTACTTC
CDR3aa: CSSSLGSPGSYEQYF

j_gene: TRBJ1-1
v_gene: TRBV29-1
abundance: -
d_gene: -
CDR3nt: TGCAGCGTCCCAACAGGGTGGGGAACCTCTGAAGCTTTCTTT
CDR3aa: CSVPTGWGTSEAFF

j_gene: TRBJ2-1
v_gene: TRBV27
abundance: -
d_gene: TRBD2
CDR3nt: TGTGCCAGCAGTTCGGGACTAGCGGGACTCAATGAGCAGTTCTTC
CDR3aa: CASSSGLAGLNEQFF

j_gene: TRBJ2-6
v_gene: TRBV2
abundance: -
d_gene: -
CDR3nt: TGTGCCAGCAGTGAGGAAGGGGCGACCTCTGGGGCCAACGTCCTGACTTTC
CDR3aa: CASSEEGATSGANVLTF

j_gene: TRBJ2-3
v_gene: TRBV4-2
abundance: -
d_gene: TRBD1
CDR3nt: TGTGCCAGCAGCCCCGGGACAGGGGACACAGATACGCAGTATTTT
CDR3aa: CASSPGTGDTDTQYF

j_gene: TRBJ2-2
v_gene: TRBV9
abundance: -
d_gene: TRBD1
CDR3nt: TGTGCCAGCAGCGCCTCCGGGACAGTAGGCACCGGGGAGCTGTTTTTT
CDR3aa: CASSASGTVGTGELFF

j_gene: TRBJ2-3
v_gene: TRBV6-6
abundance: -
d_gene: -
CDR3nt: TGTGCCAGCACAGGAGGAGGGCGCACAGATACGCAGTATTTT
CDR3aa: CASTGGGRTDTQYF

j_gene: TRBJ1-1
v_gene: TRBV14
abundance: -
d_gene: -
CDR3nt: TGTGCCAGCAGCCAAGATTATGGGGGGGTTACGGGGACTGAAGCTTTCTTT
CDR3aa: CASSQDYGGVTGTEAFF

j_gene: TRBJ2-7
v_gene: TRBV6-6
abundance: -
d_gene: TRBD1
CDR3nt: TGTGCCAGCAGTATGGGACAGGGAGATCGGGAGCAGTACTTC
CDR3aa: CASSMGQGDREQYF

j_gene: TRBJ1-2
v_gene: TRBV2
abundance: -
d_gene: -
CDR3nt: TGTGCCAGCAGCCGACAGGTCTATGGCTACACCTTC
CDR3aa: CASSRQVYGYTF

j_gene: TRBJ1-5
v_gene: TRBV7-2
abundance: -
d_gene: -
CDR3nt: TGTGCCAGCAGCTTAGCGGCCCATCAGCCCCAGCATTTT
CDR3aa: CASSLAAHQPQHF